This record looks at one T cell receptor (beta chain) sequence and its context. This entry is derived from a study of radiation and T cells in renal cell carcinoma. Germline V gives CDR1 SGHRS, CDR2 YFSETQ. This CDR3 spans 15 amino acids. Trimming removed 0 bases at V and 5 bases at J, with 13 bases between. Time point specified: blood 4 weeks post-SBRT, at nephrectomy. The treatment: 15 Gy SBRT to primary tumor, nephrectomy 4 weeks later. The assay was immunoSEQ multiplex PCR, and TCRdb's table has in-frame clones only and misses some. Of about 77,000 clones detected, around four fifths appear once; the ten largest clones hold approximately 2.4%.

The sample was blood, taken from a patient whose treatment included radiotherapy and nephrectomy. The sequence derives from a woman in her fifties or sixties with renal cell carcinoma. The rearrangement joins TRBV5-1 to TRBJ2-3; D remains ambiguous. CDR3: CASSLGSLNLDTQYF. The CDR3 DNA follows: TGCGCCAGCAGCTTGGGCTCCTTGAATCTAGATACGCAGTATTTT.